The 26 T cell receptor beta chains listed next were all sequenced from one sample in a study of regulatory T cells in long-lasting Graves disease. Building of the TCR beta libraries involved iRepertoire HTBI primers and Arm-PCR of CDR3 regions. TCRdb re-called the multiplex PCR reads with MiXCR, one entry per CDR3 protein. Of about 300,000 distinct CDR3 sequences in the sample, around 20% were seen once. The sample's time point: persistent/refractory GD, antithyroid drugs over 5 years with positive TRAb. Making the TCR library involved RNA that had been extracted from PBMCs. This specimen was peripheral blood mononuclear cells (PBMCs), taken when the disease was refractory, from a patient treated with antithyroid drugs. These receptors were taken from a female donor with Graves disease.

This clonotype was counted at least ten times. This chain connects TRBV2 to TRBJ2-1; 8 nucleotides agree with TRBD1. This CDR3 contains 13 residues. Per germline, CDR1 SNHLY and CDR2 FYNNEI. The V segment lost 6 bases and the J segment 5 bases; nucleotides outside the gene matches: 3. CDR3 nucleotides: TGTGCCAGCAGGGGGGACAGGAACAATGAGCAGTTCTTC. The encoded protein is CASRGDRNNEQFF.

The V call is TRBV30, the J call TRBJ1-5; 8 nucleotides match TRBD1. This CDR3 spans 16 amino acids. After removal of 1 base from V and 4 bases from J, the junction contained 9 bases not matched to a gene. The V gene's germline CDR1 is GTSNPN and CDR2 SVGIG (reference sequence). The CDR3 reads CAWSDNDRGYNQPQHF. As DNA, the CDR3 is TGTGCCTGGAGTGACAACGACAGGGGCTATAATCAGCCCCAGCATTTT.

This rearrangement joins TRBV5-5 to TRBJ2-7; D may be TRBD1 or TRBD2 (5 bases each). Germline CDR1 and CDR2: SGHKS and YYEKEE (reference sequence). V was clipped by 0 bases and J by 0 bases, with 16 bases between them. The CDR3 spans 17 residues. CDR3 in DNA: TGTGCCAGCAGCTTGGCTTGGACAAGGGAGATCTCCTACGAGCAGTACTTC. The encoded protein is CASSLAWTREISYEQYF.

In its sample, this clonotype was seen many times. The rearrangement uses TRBV7-2 and TRBJ2-7, with 7 bases lining up with TRBD1. This CDR3 has 14 amino acids. Germline CDR1 is SGHTA and CDR2 is FQGNSA. The V and J ends lost 5 bases and 4 bases, in that order; junction bases with no gene match: 8. The CDR3 coding sequence is TGTGCCAGCAGCCGCCTGGGACAGTTGTACGAGCAGTACTTC. The encoded protein is CASSRLGQLYEQYF.

The J gene is TRBJ2-7, the V gene TRBV20-1, with 8 bases fitting TRBD1. Germline trimming cut 4 bases from V and 3 bases from J; bases unmatched to any gene: 2. The germline gives CDR1 DFQATT, CDR2 SNEGSKA (reference sequence). CDR3 size: 12 residues. The DNA for the CDR3 is TGCAGTGCTATCGACAGGGGCTACGAGCAGTACTTC. Translation gives CSAIDRGYEQYF.

This clonotype was counted at least ten times. The chain recombines TRBV6-2 or TRBV6-3 with TRBJ1-5; D possibly corresponds to TRBD1 (6 bases). The CDR3 spans 14 residues. CDR1 is MNHEY, CDR2 SVGEGT, per germline. The ends were cut back, 5 bases at V and 5 bases at J, with 13 bases in the middle. CDR3 sequence reads: CASSELQGHQPQHF. The CDR3 nucleotides read TGTGCCAGCAGTGAACTACAGGGACATCAGCCCCAGCATTTT.

This chain connects TRBV27 to TRBJ2-1; the D call may be TRBD1 or TRBD2 (5 bases each). V lost 8 bases and J 9 bases, leaving 14 bases between the germline ends. This CDR3 has 12 amino acids. In germline, CDR1 is MNHEY, CDR2 SMNVEV (reference sequence). As DNA, the CDR3 is TGTGCCAGCGGTTATGCAGGGAGTGAGCAGTTCTTC. Translation gives CASGYAGSEQFF.

This clonotype was picked up many times. The J gene is TRBJ2-2, the V gene TRBV7-9, with a tentative D call TRBD2 (6 bases). There are 15 residues in the CDR3. Trimming shortened V by 3 bases and J by 4 bases, and 12 bases separated the two germline ends. Germline CDR1 and CDR2: SEHNR and FQNEAQ (reference sequence). The DNA of the CDR3 is TGTGCCAGCAGCTTCACCGGGAGCGGCACCGGGGAGCTGTTTTTT. As protein: CASSFTGSGTGELFF.

J is TRBJ1-1 and V is TRBV7-8; the D is unclear. With 1 base removed from V and 0 bases from J, the gap between germline ends came to 12 bases. The germline V gene encodes CDR1 SGHVS and CDR2 FQNEAQ. The CDR3 length is 16 residues. CDR3 residues: CASSLVSGSLNTEAFF. CDR3 nucleotides: TGTGCCAGCAGCTTAGTTTCTGGCAGTTTGAACACTGAAGCTTTCTTT. The entire variable domain, with the rest obtained from reference TRBV7-8 and TRBJ1-1, is as follows: GAGVSQSPRYKVAKRGQDVALRCDPISGHVSLFWYQQALGQGPEFLTYFQNEAQLDKSGLPSDRFFAERPEGSVSTLKIQRTQQEDSAVYLCASSLVSGSLNTEAFFGQGTRLTVV.

This clonotype was observed a few times. This chain connects TRBV20-1 to TRBJ2-7; TRBD1 agrees at 9 bases. After removal of 8 bases from V and 6 bases from J, the junction contained 11 bases not matched to a gene. The CDR3 consists of 13 residues. In germline, CDR1 is DFQATT, CDR2 SNEGSKA (reference sequence). The CDR3 sequence: CSTNRGRIGEQYF. For the CDR3, the DNA is TGCAGTACGAACAGGGGGCGCATTGGCGAGCAGTACTTC.

This clonotype was counted only a few times. V and J are TRBV7-6 and TRBJ2-5; 9 nucleotides align to TRBD1. The V gene's germline CDR1 is SGHVS and CDR2 FNYEAQ. V gave up 2 bases and J gave up 4 bases; unmatched junction bases: 11. This CDR3 comprises 17 residues. For the CDR3, the DNA is TGTGCCAGCAGCTTAATATCGAGGACAGGGGATGGAGAGACCCAGTACTTC. Amino acids: CASSLISRTGDGETQYF.

This clonotype was recorded at least ten times. The chain links TRBV12-3 or TRBV12-4 to TRBJ1-2, with 7 positions matching TRBD1. V trimming: 8 bases; J trimming: 4 bases; junction bases outside the gene matches: 4. The CDR3 consists of 12 residues. CDR3 protein: CASYRGVYGYTF. In DNA, the CDR3 is TGTGCCAGCTACAGGGGCGTCTATGGCTACACCTTC.

This clonotype was found a few times. A read error may explain this, as a much larger clone is one base away. V gene TRBV7-2 combines with J gene TRBJ2-7; 7 positions match TRBD1. Germline trimming cut 8 bases from V and 5 bases from J; bases unmatched to any gene: 12. The CDR3 consists of 14 residues. The V gene's germline CDR1 is SGHTA and CDR2 FQGNSA. The CDR3 nucleotides are TGTGCCAGCGGCACACGACAGGGTTGGCACGAGCAGTACTTC. Translated, it gives CASGTRQGWHEQYF.

This clonotype was observed many times. This chain uses TRBV7-2 with TRBJ1-2; a weak D match, TRBD1 (5 bases). Trimming pared 3 bases from V and 4 bases from J, leaving 12 bases between. Per germline, CDR1 SGHTA and CDR2 FQGNSA. The CDR3 contains 14 residues. The DNA of the CDR3 is TGTGCCAGCAGCTTCGGGGACGCGACCTATGGCTACACCTTC. Its translation: CASSFGDATYGYTF.

This clonotype appeared many times. The rearrangement joins TRBV12-3 or TRBV12-4 to TRBJ1-5, with TRBD1 matching 8 bases. There are 18 residues in the CDR3. V dropped 3 bases and J dropped 4; count of bases not matched to a gene: 14. The DNA for the CDR3 is TGTGCCAGCAGTTTCGGGACAGGTGAGGAGCCGCCGAATCAGCCCCAGCATTTT. Encoded protein: CASSFGTGEEPPNQPQHF.

This clonotype was seen many times. The genes are TRBV10-2 and TRBJ2-7; 9 positions match TRBD1. J gave up 1 base and V 6 bases, and 10 bases lay outside the gene matches. Per the germline V gene, CDR1 is WSHSY and CDR2 is SAAADI. This CDR3 is 16 amino acids long. DNA for the CDR3: TGCGCCAGCAGGGCAGGCACGGGACAGGGATCCTACGAGCAGTACTTC. It is translated as CASRAGTGQGSYEQYF.

This sequence joins TRBV7-9 and TRBJ2-2; no clear D gene. The germline V gene has CDR1 SEHNR and CDR2 FQNEAQ (reference sequence). The CDR3 totals 14 residues. The V gene lost 4 bases and the J gene lost 2 bases, with 8 bases spanning the gap. CDR3 in DNA: TGTGCCAGCAGCTCCCTAGGAAACACCGGGGAGCTGTTTTTT. Translating it yields CASSSLGNTGELFF.

The V gene is TRBV20-1, the J gene TRBJ1-6; possible D gene TRBD1, 6 bases. The CDR3 is 12 residues long. CDR1 and CDR2 from the germline V gene are DFQATT and SNEGSKA (reference sequence). CDR3 region: CSAGQNNSPLHF. CDR3 in DNA: TGCAGCGCGGGACAAAATAATTCACCCCTCCACTTT.

This clonotype was counted at least ten times. The chain has TRBV28 and TRBJ2-5, with 9 bases lining up with TRBD1. CDR3 size: 14 residues. CDR1 is MDHEN and CDR2 is SYDVKM in the germline V gene. V gave up 3 bases and J gave up 3 bases; unmatched junction bases: 2. In nucleotides, the CDR3 is TGTGCCAGCAGTTTTGGGGACAGGGAAGAGACCCAGTACTTC. Its protein product is CASSFGDREETQYF.

The chain employs TRBV30 and TRBJ2-2; D is possibly TRBD2 (6 bases). V shed 1 base and J shed 6 bases, with 27 bases lying between them. The germline CDR1 and CDR2 sequences are GTSNPN and SVGIG (reference sequence). The CDR3 consists of 19 residues. Here the CDR3 reads CAWSAASPSLREIPGELFF. The DNA for the CDR3 is TGTGCCTGGAGTGCGGCTTCCCCCTCCCTACGGGAGATCCCCGGGGAGCTGTTTTTT.

This clonotype was seen a few times. The V and J genes are TRBV13 and TRBJ2-7, with 8 nucleotides matching TRBD2. Per germline, CDR1 PRHDT and CDR2 FYEKMQ (reference sequence). The CDR3 has 13 amino acids. J lost 11 bases, V lost 0 bases, and 6 bases had no gene match. The CDR3 DNA is TGTGCCAGCAGCTTAGGGCTAGCGGGCCTTGAGTACTTC. It translates to CASSLGLAGLEYF.

Many counts were recorded for this clonotype. This sequence joins TRBV18 and TRBJ1-6; D call uncertain. Germline values: CDR1 KGHSH, CDR2 LQKENI. CDR3 size: 15 residues. V shed 8 bases and J shed 0 bases, with 11 bases lying between them. CDR3 nucleotide sequence: TGTGCCAGCAGTCCGGGGAGCTCCTATAATTCACCCCTCCACTTT. As protein: CASSPGSSYNSPLHF.

This clonotype has a count of ten or more. J is TRBJ2-7 and V is TRBV29-1; D not resolved. Deletions cut 4 bases from V and 0 bases from J, with 7 bases between. Germline assignment: CDR1 SQVTM and CDR2 ANQGSEA. This CDR3 contains 12 residues. The CDR3 protein is CSVARSSYEQYF. The CDR3 nucleotides read TGCAGCGTTGCAAGGTCCTCCTACGAGCAGTACTTC.

This rearrangement joins TRBV5-6 to TRBJ1-5; D unresolved. Trimming left V 0 bases short and J 0 bases short, with 7 bases between. The CDR3 has 15 amino acids. In germline, CDR1 is SGHDT, CDR2 YYEEEE. Here the CDR3 reads CASSLGVHSNQPQHF. The CDR3 DNA is TGTGCCAGCAGCTTGGGAGTCCATAGCAATCAGCCCCAGCATTTT.

The rearrangement joins TRBV5-1 to TRBJ1-2; maybe TRBD1 (5 bases). Looked up from germline, CDR1 is SGHRS and CDR2 is YFSETQ. This CDR3 region has 15 residues. The V and J ends lost 4 bases and 8 bases respectively, with 21 bases between them. In DNA form, the CDR3 reads TGCGCCAGCAGCCTCCTCCCTGTCAGGGAGCACGGCTACACCTTC. Its protein is CASSLLPVREHGYTF.

CDR3 coding DNA: TGTGCCAGCTCCCCCACTTTGACTGGGGCCAACGTCCTGACTTTC. Protein sequence: CASSPTLTGANVLTF. The genes are TRBV18 and TRBJ2-6; D remains ambiguous. The CDR3 extends over 15 amino acids. Trimming took 6 bases from V and 2 from J, leaving 11 bases between them. Germline CDR1 reads KGHSH; CDR2 reads LQKENI.